The 27 T cell receptor beta chains in this list originate from one sample, sequenced in a study of identical twins' blood T cells. TCRdb analysed the 5' RACE reads with MiXCR anew, one entry per CDR3 protein. Of a few hundred thousand distinct CDR3 sequences listed, over 25% are singletons. What was sequenced was PBMCs. The receptors come from a woman between 18 and 49 years old in good health.

The gene calls are TRBV20-1 and TRBJ1-4; D uncertain. In germline, CDR1 is DFQATT, CDR2 SNEGSKA (reference sequence). Between the trimmed V and J ends, which lost 0 bases and 8 bases, there was a span of 10 bases. The CDR3 loop spans 13 amino acids. The CDR3 spells CSARDLEREKLFF. The CDR3 DNA sequence: TGCAGTGCTAGAGATCTAGAGAGGGAAAAACTGTTTTTT.

There are a few counts of this clonotype. This chain joins TRBV2 and TRBJ1-2, with D possibly being TRBD1 (5 bases). Germline V gene sequence: CDR1 SNHLY, CDR2 FYNNEI. This CDR3 contains 15 residues. The germline V and J ends were trimmed by 2 bases and 6 bases, with 16 bases remaining between them. For the CDR3, the DNA is TGTGCCAGCAGTGAATATGACGGGGCCGGGGATGGCTACACCTTC. This sequence encodes CASSEYDGAGDGYTF.

V is TRBV12-3 or TRBV12-4 and J is TRBJ2-2, with unresolved D. The CDR3 spans 10 residues. V shed 6 bases and J shed 5 bases, with 1 base lying between them. CDR3: CASRTGELFF. The CDR3 DNA sequence: TGTGCCAGCAGGACCGGGGAGCTGTTTTTT.

V is TRBV2 and J is TRBJ1-1; 11 bases agree with TRBD1. CDR1 and CDR2 (germline): SNHLY, FYNNEI. J was trimmed by 0 bases and V by 2 bases; bases with no gene match: 2. The CDR3 contains 16 residues. The CDR3 region is CASSEWDRGMNTEAFF. The CDR3 DNA reads as TGTGCCAGCAGTGAATGGGACAGGGGGATGAACACTGAAGCTTTCTTT.

This clonotype was counted between two and nine times. This sequence joins TRBV9 and TRBJ1-1, with D uncertain. The CDR3 totals 15 residues. V lost 0 bases, J lost 4 bases, and 13 bases lay in between. Germline V CDR1 and CDR2: SGDLS, YYNGEE. The CDR3 DNA follows: TGTGCCAGCAGCGTAGGAGGTCGTCCTGGCACTGAAGCTTTCTTT. It translates to CASSVGGRPGTEAFF. Full variable domain (remainder filled in from reference TRBV9 and TRBJ1-1): DSGVTQTPKHLITATGQRVTLRCSPRSGDLSVYWYQQSLDQGLQFLIQYYNGEERAKGNILERFSAQQFPDLHSELNLSSLELGDSALYFCASSVGGRPGTEAFFGQGTRLTVV.

This clonotype was seen a few times. This rearrangement joins TRBV20-1 to TRBJ1-2, with a possible D match to TRBD1 (5 bases). Germline-derived CDR1 and CDR2 are DFQATT and SNEGSKA (reference sequence). CDR3 length: 10 amino acids. Trimming shortened V by 5 bases and J by 7 bases, and 8 bases separated the two germline ends. The CDR3: CSAGGTGYTF. The CDR3 DNA follows: TGCAGTGCTGGAGGGACTGGCTACACCTTC.

The gene calls are TRBV7-8 and TRBJ2-5; no definite D call. Trimming stripped 2 bases from V and 5 bases from J, with 12 bases between. This CDR3 contains 14 residues. Germline CDR1 is SGHVS and CDR2 is FQNEAQ. The CDR3 coding sequence is TGTGCCAGCAGCTTAAACCAGGCGTGGGAGACCCAGTACTTC. The encoded protein is CASSLNQAWETQYF. Combining the CDR3 with reference TRBV7-8 and TRBJ2-5 gives the whole variable domain GAGVSQSPRYKVAKRGQDVALRCDPISGHVSLFWYQQALGQGPEFLTYFQNEAQLDKSGLPSDRFFAERPEGSVSTLKIQRTQQEDSAVYLCASSLNQAWETQYFGPGTRLLVL.

This clonotype was found many times. J is TRBJ2-3 and V is TRBV10-3; unclear D gene. Per germline, CDR1 ENHRY and CDR2 SYGVKD. V lost 0 bases, J lost 6 bases, and 1 base lay in between. The CDR3 has 11 residues. Written as DNA, the CDR3 is TGTGCCATCAGTGAGTCGGATACGCAGTATTTT. Its translation is CAISESDTQYF.

There are a few counts of this clonotype. The CDR3 DNA is TGTGCCAGCGCCGGGACTAGCGGTCACAATGAGCAGTTCTTC. Translating gives CASAGTSGHNEQFF. The V and J genes are TRBV6-5 and TRBJ2-1, with 11 nucleotides matching TRBD2. Germline CDR1 reads MNHEY; CDR2 reads SVGAGI. Trimming removed 8 bases from V and 5 bases from J; junction bases left unmatched: 5. CDR3 size: 14 residues.

This clonotype was counted between two and nine times. The chain couples TRBV29-1 to TRBJ1-3; a weak D match, TRBD1 (5 bases). The CDR3 extends over 14 amino acids. The germline V gene encodes CDR1 SQVTM and CDR2 ANQGSEA. V lost 6 bases and J lost 0, with 12 bases in between. The CDR3 DNA reads TGCAGCGTCGGGACGGGATCCTCTGGAAACACCATATATTTT. It yields the protein CSVGTGSSGNTIYF.

This clonotype has just a few counts. The gene calls are TRBV20-1 and TRBJ1-5, with 7 bases fitting TRBD1. Germline loops: CDR1 DFQATT, CDR2 SNEGSKA (reference sequence). V trimming: 6 bases; J trimming: 5 bases; junction bases outside the gene matches: 10. CDR3 size: 14 residues. The DNA for the CDR3 is TGCAGTGCGGGGCGGGTCACAGGGGATCAGCCCCAGCATTTT. It translates to CSAGRVTGDQPQHF.

CDR3 nucleotides: TGCAGCGTTGAACAGGGCGAGACCCAGTACTTC. The encoded protein is CSVEQGETQYF. The V and J genes are TRBV29-1 and TRBJ2-5, with TRBD1 as a possible D gene (5 bases). This CDR3 comprises 11 residues. Trimming took off 2 bases at V and 5 bases at J, with 6 bases between the two ends. Germline-derived CDR1 and CDR2 are SQVTM and ANQGSEA.

The chain joins TRBV6-5 to TRBJ1-1; a weak D match, TRBD1 (5 bases). From germline, CDR1 is MNHEY and CDR2 SVGAGI. This CDR3 has 14 amino acids. The ends were cut back, 2 bases at V and 1 base at J, with 8 bases in the middle. The CDR3 loop is CASSYRQPNTEAFF. The CDR3 coding sequence is TGTGCCAGCAGTTACCGACAGCCGAACACTGAAGCTTTCTTT.

This clonotype was seen more than once but under ten times. The chain employs TRBV2 and TRBJ1-1; possible D gene TRBD1, 6 bases. From germline, CDR1 is SNHLY and CDR2 FYNNEI. The V end was cut by 11 bases, the J end by 6 bases, with 19 bases between. The CDR3 is made up of 13 amino acids. CDR3 amino acids: CAVPSGGGPEAFF. In nucleotides, the CDR3 is TGTGCCGTACCCTCTGGCGGGGGGCCTGAAGCTTTCTTT. The full variable domain, with the rest looked up from reference TRBV2 and TRBJ1-1, is EPEVTQTPSHQVTQMGQEVILRCVPISNHLYFYWYRQILGQKVEFLVSFYNNEISEKSEIFDDQFSVERPDGSNFTLKIRSTKLEDSAMYFCAVPSGGGPEAFFGQGTRLTVV.

The chain is built from TRBV5-5 and TRBJ2-7; D is possibly TRBD2 (6 bases). The V end lost 0 bases, the J end lost 3 bases, and 10 bases lay between the germline ends. The CDR3 consists of 14 residues. CDR1 and CDR2 from the germline V gene are SGHKS and YYEKEE (reference sequence). The DNA for the CDR3 is TGTGCCAGCAGCTTGGACCTAGCGATCTACGAGCAGTACTTC. Translated, it gives CASSLDLAIYEQYF.

This clonotype was seen more than once but under ten times. J is TRBJ1-2 and V is TRBV7-9, with 9 bases that match TRBD1. The junction had 7 bases not matched to a gene; V was cut back by 3 bases and J by 8 bases. CDR1 is SEHNR, CDR2 FQNEAQ, per germline (reference sequence). The CDR3 runs to 14 residues. The CDR3 protein is CASSLGQGVGGYTF. CDR3 nucleotides: TGTGCCAGCAGCTTGGGACAGGGAGTAGGAGGCTACACCTTC.

This rearrangement joins TRBV3-1 to TRBJ1-3; D unclear. The CDR3 spans 16 residues. Germline V gene data show CDR1 as LGHDT and CDR2 as YNNKEL (reference sequence). Trimming took 0 bases from V and 4 from J, leaving 13 bases between them. Written as DNA, the CDR3 is TGTGCCAGCAGCCAAGATATAGGCGGATACGGAAACACCATATATTTT. It specifies CASSQDIGGYGNTIYF.

The chain has TRBV6-5 and TRBJ1-3, with a weak D call TRBD1 (5 bases). V shed 2 bases and J shed 0 bases, with 14 bases lying between them. CDR3 length equals 17 residues. Germline lookup yields CDR1 MNHEY and CDR2 SVGAGI. DNA of the CDR3: TGTGCCAGCAGTTACGGTCGGGGCCCCAGCTCTGGAAACACCATATATTTT. As protein: CASSYGRGPSSGNTIYF.

The chain carries TRBV13 and TRBJ2-7, with D uncertain. This CDR3 has 15 residues. Germline CDR1 PRHDT, CDR2 FYEKMQ (reference sequence). V was cut by 4 bases and J by 0 bases, with 13 bases left in between. The CDR3 sequence: CASSSRALSSYEQYF. The CDR3 DNA is TGTGCCAGCAGCTCCCGGGCCCTAAGCTCCTACGAGCAGTACTTC.

This clonotype was observed a few times. V and J are TRBV29-1 and TRBJ1-1; D is uncertain. This CDR3 region has 11 residues. The germline V gene encodes CDR1 SQVTM and CDR2 ANQGSEA. The chain's CDR3 is CSTFVNTEAFF. The CDR3 coding sequence is TGCAGTACCTTTGTGAACACTGAAGCTTTCTTT.

This clonotype was counted between two and nine times. The J gene is TRBJ2-7, the V gene TRBV7-9, with TRBD2 matching over 7 bases. Per the germline V gene, CDR1 is SEHNR and CDR2 is FQNEAQ (reference sequence). Trimming removed 7 bases from V and 6 bases from J; junction bases left unmatched: 9. The CDR3 is made up of 13 amino acids. The CDR3 here is CASTSTSFFEQYF. CDR3 nucleotides: TGTGCCAGCACCTCGACTAGCTTTTTCGAGCAGTACTTC.

In regard to this clonotype: The junction departs from germline at one end; a sequencing error may be responsible. V is TRBV20-1 and J is TRBJ2-2, with D unresolved. Germline CDR1 is DFQATT and CDR2 is SNEGSKA (reference sequence). This CDR3 spans 13 amino acids. For the CDR3, the DNA is TGCGGTGCTAGAGAAACCAGTCGGGGGGAGCTGTTTTTT. Its translation is CGARETSRGELFF.

V gene TRBV3-1 combines with J gene TRBJ2-7, with D perhaps TRBD2 (6 bases). Germline CDR1 reads LGHDT; CDR2 reads YNNKEL (reference sequence). The CDR3 runs to 16 residues. V was trimmed by 3 bases and J by 3 bases, leaving 18 bases between them. The DNA of the CDR3 is TGTGCCAGCAGCCAGAGCGAACCGGGACTTGGCTACGAGCAGTACTTC. Translating it yields CASSQSEPGLGYEQYF.

The chain couples TRBV29-1 to TRBJ2-1; 10 bases are shared with TRBD2. CDR3 size: 14 residues. V trimming: 6 bases; J trimming: 5 bases; junction bases outside the gene matches: 7. Looked up from germline, CDR1 is SQVTM and CDR2 is ANQGSEA. CDR3 DNA sequence: TGCAGCGTGGAAAGCGGGGGGGCCCACAATGAGCAGTTCTTC. It encodes CSVESGGAHNEQFF.

This clonotype has ten or more counts. The CDR3 reads CASGGFYNEQFF. The DNA for the CDR3 is TGTGCCAGCGGGGGGTTCTACAATGAGCAGTTCTTC. The chain links TRBV12-5 to TRBJ2-1, with 9 bases identical to TRBD2. This CDR3 region has 12 residues. Germline V gene data show CDR1 as LGHNT and CDR2 as FRNRAP.

This chain connects TRBV3-1 to TRBJ1-4, with unresolved D. The CDR3 has 14 residues. With 1 base removed from V and 4 bases from J, the gap between germline ends came to 7 bases. CDR1 LGHDT and CDR2 YNNKEL come from the germline V gene (reference sequence). CDR3 coding DNA: TGTGCCAGCAGCCAAGGACGGCTTAATGAAAAACTGTTTTTT. Its translation: CASSQGRLNEKLFF.

The table lists this clonotype with a few counts. The genes are TRBV6-1 and TRBJ1-6; D remains unclear. This CDR3 is 13 amino acids long. With 3 bases removed from V and 8 bases from J, the gap between germline ends came to 8 bases. Germline V gene lookup returns CDR1 MNHNS and CDR2 SASEGT. CDR3 bases: TGTGCCAGCAGTGAGGAGAACTATTCACCCCTCCACTTT. As protein: CASSEENYSPLHF.